The rows below give T cell receptor beta chains drawn from one sample of a study of blood T cell repertoires in COVID-19. The repertoire was sequenced with immunoSEQ multiplex PCR; TCRdb's copy has only in-frame clones and lacks some. The sample lists under 250,000 clones, approximately 90% occurring once. Material for sequencing was PBMCs or T cells enriched from blood (not recorded which). All receptors derive from a woman in her thirties with acute COVID-19. Each CDR3 is given with its conserved first and last residue. A D gene is named only where the DNA matches it firmly. Expanded clones are given a class, and other clones once, few, many or no size at all.

j_gene	v_gene	abundance	d_gene	CDR3aa	CDR3nt
TRBJ2-7	TRBV2	-	-	CASSDGYFGSYEQYF	TGTGCCAGCAGTGACGGGTATTTCGGGTCCTACGAGCAGTACTTC
TRBJ2-1	TRBV30	-	-	CAWSALTRYEQFF	TGCGCCTGGAGTGCTCTGACACGTTATGAGCAGTTCTTC
TRBJ2-7	TRBV25-1	-	TRBD1	CASGGQTGNSYEQYF	TGTGCCAGCGGGGGCCAGACAGGGAATTCCTACGAGCAGTACTTC
TRBJ2-7	TRBV5-1	few	-	CASSTGQEQYF	TGCGCCAGCAGCACTGGACAGGAGCAGTACTTC
TRBJ2-3	TRBV7-2	-	TRBD1	CASSLAGTGLGDTQYF	TGTGCCAGCAGCTTAGCCGGGACAGGGTTAGGAGATACGCAGTATTTT
TRBJ2-6	TRBV19	-	-	CASTKEGAGANVLTF	TGTGCCAGCACTAAGGAAGGAGCTGGGGCCAACGTCCTGACTTTC
TRBJ2-3	TRBV11-1	-	-	CASSLGDTTDTQYF	TGTGCCAGCAGCTTAGGGGACACCACAGATACGCAGTATTTT
TRBJ2-7	TRBV25-1	-	TRBD2	CASSTKTSGVAYEQYF	TGTGCCAGCAGTACAAAGACTAGCGGGGTGGCCTACGAGCAGTACTTC
TRBJ2-7	TRBV12-3/TRBV12-4	-	TRBD1	CASSPRTGKEQYF	TGTGCCAGCAGTCCGAGGACAGGGAAGGAGCAGTACTTC
TRBJ2-5	TRBV5-6	-	-	CASSTQETQYF	TGTGCCAGCAGCACTCAAGAGACCCAGTACTTC
TRBJ1-2	TRBV21-1	few	-	CASSGRQGAVDGYTF	TGTGCCAGCAGCGGACGACAGGGGGCAGTTGACGGCTACACCTTC
TRBJ1-1	TRBV7-9	few	-	CASSFAQGGTEAFF	TGTGCCAGCAGCTTTGCCCAAGGGGGAACTGAAGCTTTCTTT
TRBJ2-3	TRBV3-1/TRBV3-2	-	-	CASSETAGRHGQYF	TGTGCCAGCAGCGAAACGGCAGGCAGGCACGGGCAGTATTTT
TRBJ2-5	TRBV5-8	-	TRBD2	CASSLVAGGKTQYF	TGTGCCAGCAGCTTGGTAGCGGGAGGGAAGACCCAGTACTTC
TRBJ1-6	TRBV5-1	-	TRBD1	CASSNLPDRGSPLHF	TGCGCCAGCAGCAACCTACCCGACAGGGGATCACCCCTCCACTTT
TRBJ1-1	TRBV27	-	TRBD1	CASSLRGGYTEAFF	TGTGCCAGCAGTTTGCGAGGGGGCTACACTGAAGCTTTCTTT
TRBJ1-1	TRBV6-5	-	-	CASSTDTLLNTEAFF	TGTGCCAGCAGTACCGACACCCTATTGAACACTGAAGCTTTCTTT
TRBJ1-1	TRBV6-4	-	TRBD1	CASSEQGDTEAFF	TGTGCCAGCAGTGAACAGGGGGACACTGAAGCTTTCTTT
TRBJ2-3	TRBV13	-	TRBD2	CASSTSLLAGVRDTQYF	TGTGCCAGCAGCACATCGCTGCTAGCGGGGGTCAGAGATACGCAGTATTTT
TRBJ2-2	TRBV6-2/TRBV6-3	-	TRBD1	CASSPGQVTGELFF	TGTGCCAGCAGTCCGGGACAGGTCACCGGGGAGCTGTTTTTT
TRBJ2-7	TRBV18	-	TRBD1	CASSPGQNYEQYF	TGTGCCAGCTCACCGGGACAGAACTACGAGCAGTACTTC
TRBJ1-3	TRBV13	-	TRBD1	CASSWTGGTIYF	TGTGCCAGCAGCTGGACAGGCGGCACCATATATTTT
TRBJ1-2	TRBV4-1	once	-	CASSQVSEQGRDGYTF	TGCGCCAGCAGCCAAGTCTCTGAGCAGGGAAGGGATGGCTACACCTTC
TRBJ1-6	TRBV30	-	-	CACKPGLPFWSPLHF	TGTGCCTGTAAACCGGGACTCCCGTTTTGGTCACCCCTCCACTTT
TRBJ1-4	TRBV30	-	-	CAWRTGSTNEKLFF	TGTGCCTGGAGAACAGGGTCAACTAATGAAAAACTGTTTTTT
TRBJ1-5	TRBV19	-	-	CASRIDRNQPQHF	TGTGCCAGTAGGATCGACAGAAATCAGCCCCAGCATTTT
TRBJ1-2	TRBV3-1/TRBV3-2	-	-	CASSHSGDYGYTF	TGTGCCAGCAGCCACTCAGGGGACTATGGCTACACCTTC
TRBJ1-1	TRBV11-3	-	-	CASSLSPDSPEAFF	TGTGCCAGCAGCCTTTCTCCTGACAGCCCTGAAGCTTTCTTT
TRBJ2-1	TRBV4-2	few	TRBD1	CASSPGQGLNEQFF	TGTGCCAGCAGCCCCGGACAGGGCCTCAATGAGCAGTTCTTC
TRBJ2-5	TRBV4-1	-	TRBD1	CASSHPDRVETQYF	TGCGCCAGCAGCCACCCGGACAGGGTAGAGACCCAGTACTTC
TRBJ1-4	TRBV30	-	-	CAWSGPGNEKLFF	TGTGCCTGGAGTGGTCCGGGAAATGAAAAACTGTTTTTT
TRBJ1-1	TRBV3-1/TRBV3-2	-	TRBD1	CASSPTPGQGLFF	TGTGCCAGCAGCCCTACTCCGGGACAGGGCTTATTCTTT
TRBJ2-1	TRBV4-1	-	TRBD1	CASSQGDSNNEQFF	TGCGCCAGCAGCCAAGGGGACAGTAACAATGAGCAGTTCTTC
TRBJ2-2	TRBV5-1	-	TRBD1	CASSYRGTGELFF	TGCGCCAGCAGCTACAGGGGCACCGGGGAGCTGTTTTTT
TRBJ1-2	TRBV2	-	TRBD1	CASTDRDVFGLNGYTF	TGTGCCAGCACGGACAGGGATGTCTTCGGGCTAAATGGCTACACCTTC
TRBJ2-7	TRBV5-4	-	-	CASSFDPRLSYEQYF	TGTGCCAGCAGCTTTGATCCCAGACTATCCTACGAGCAGTACTTC
TRBJ2-1	TRBV11-2	once	TRBD1	CASSLETGGDEQFF	TGTGCCAGCAGCTTAGAAACAGGGGGCGACGAGCAGTTCTTC
TRBJ1-5	TRBV28	-	-	CASSPDSDSNQPQHF	TGTGCCAGCAGTCCCGACAGTGATAGCAATCAGCCCCAGCATTTT
TRBJ1-2	TRBV13	-	TRBD1	CASSSEGRGSAWRGYTF	TGTGCCAGCAGCTCCGAGGGCAGGGGGAGCGCCTGGAGGGGCTACACCTTC
TRBJ2-7	TRBV29-1	-	-	CSVHEGSYEQYF	TGCAGCGTCCACGAGGGCTCCTACGAGCAGTACTTC
TRBJ2-7	TRBV2	-	TRBD1	CASSRVPGQGYEQYF	TGTGCCAGCAGTCGAGTCCCGGGACAGGGCTACGAGCAGTACTTC
TRBJ1-5	TRBV30	-	TRBD1	CAWNPGQSNQPQHF	TGTGCCTGGAACCCGGGACAGAGCAATCAGCCCCAGCATTTT
TRBJ1-3	TRBV11-1	-	-	CASRQSSGNTIYF	TGTGCCAGCAGACAGAGCTCTGGAAACACCATATATTTT
TRBJ1-5	TRBV5-5	-	-	CASSLADYRDAPQHF	TGTGCCAGCAGCTTGGCCGACTACAGAGATGCGCCCCAGCATTTT
TRBJ1-2	TRBV29-1	few	-	CSAERGYGYTF	TGCAGCGCGGAGCGGGGCTATGGCTACACCTTC
TRBJ2-2	TRBV6-2/TRBV6-3	-	-	CASSYSLQEAGELFF	TGTGCCAGCAGTTACTCCCTTCAGGAAGCCGGGGAGCTGTTTTTT
TRBJ2-5	TRBV3-1/TRBV3-2	-	TRBD2	CASSQGGLKQETQYF	TGTGCCAGCAGCCAAGGGGGACTAAAACAAGAGACCCAGTACTTC
TRBJ1-1	TRBV19	-	-	CASSIQGSATEAFF	TGTGCCAGTAGTATTCAGGGATCGGCAACTGAAGCTTTCTTT
TRBJ2-1	TRBV27	once	TRBD2	CASSPRGSGMSSYNEQFF	TGTGCCAGCAGTCCCCGAGGGAGCGGGATGAGCTCCTACAATGAGCAGTTCTTC
TRBJ2-2	TRBV7-9	-	-	CASSFVTGNTGELFF	TGTGCCAGCAGCTTCGTGACAGGGAACACCGGGGAGCTGTTTTTT
TRBJ2-5	TRBV7-8	-	-	CASSPRTAQETQYF	TGTGCCAGCAGCCCACGGACAGCACAAGAGACCCAGTACTTC
TRBJ1-1	TRBV5-1	-	TRBD1	CASSFGQGYTEAFF	TGCGCCAGCAGTTTCGGACAGGGATACACTGAAGCTTTCTTT